The entry below describes one TCR beta chain. This CDR3 has 16 amino acids. Trimming took 7 bases from V and 7 from J; bases not matched to a gene: 13. Looked up from germline, CDR1 is SGHRS and CDR2 is YFSETQ. The sample comes from a study of T cell clones after liver transplantation. Study-wide background: Until 12-24 months post-transplant, subjects got standard immunosuppression and no induction.

The repertoire was sequenced with immunoSEQ multiplex PCR; TCRdb's copy has only in-frame clones and lacks some. The sample contains around 110,000 clones, over 75% of which appear only once. The sample in question was CD4+ T cells from blood, obtained 12 months after liver transplant. The source of this sequence is a human patient who received a liver transplant. Some T cells may originate from the graft donor. V usage is TRBV5-1 and J usage is TRBJ2-1, with 11 positions matching TRBD2. This CDR3 is CASGGLLAGVMNEQFF. The CDR3 nucleotides read TGCGCCAGCGGAGGGCTACTAGCGGGAGTTATGAATGAGCAGTTCTTC. Full variable domain (remainder filled in from reference TRBV5-1 and TRBJ2-1): KAGVTQTPRYLIKTRGQQVTLSCSPISGHRSVSWYQQTPGQGLQFLFEYFSETQRNKGNFPGRFSGRQFSNSRSEMNVSTLELGDSALYLCASGGLLAGVMNEQFFGPGTRLTVL.